Following are 32 T cell receptor beta chains from one sample sequenced in a study of early stage breast cancer tumors. Sequencing was performed with immunoSEQ multiplex PCR; in TCRdb, only in-frame clones are kept and a portion is missing. Among 39,000 or so clones, roughly 69% were seen once, and the ten largest hold 7.2%. The specimen sequenced was blood. The receptors shown here come from a person aged 45-60 years with breast cancer.

This chain connects TRBV19 to TRBJ1-3, with a weak D call TRBD1 (5 bases). The CDR3 spans 16 residues. Per the germline V gene, CDR1 is LNHDA and CDR2 is SQIVND (reference sequence). V lost 9 bases and J lost 4, with 22 bases in between. CDR3 residues: CASQGGRALSGNTIYF. CDR3 in DNA: TGTGCCAGCCAGGGCGGTCGGGCCCTATCGGGAAACACCATATATTTT.

The rearrangement joins TRBV2 to TRBJ1-1; unclear D gene. CDR1 SNHLY and CDR2 FYNNEI come from the germline V gene. V lost 5 bases and J lost 5, with 18 bases in between. The CDR3 covers 15 residues. The CDR3 DNA is TGTGCCAGCAGTCCGTTCTCCTCCTTATCTACTGAAGCTTTCTTT. The encoded protein is CASSPFSSLSTEAFF. The full variable domain, completed using reference TRBV2 and TRBJ1-1, is EPEVTQTPSHQVTQMGQEVILRCVPISNHLYFYWYRQILGQKVEFLVSFYNNEISEKSEIFDDQFSVERPDGSNFTLKIRSTKLEDSAMYFCASSPFSSLSTEAFFGQGTRLTVV.

The sample holds a few counts of this clone. This chain connects TRBV4-1 to TRBJ2-7; 8 bases fit TRBD1. V trimming: 0 bases; J trimming: 7 bases; junction bases outside the gene matches: 5. CDR1 is MGHRA and CDR2 is YSYEKL in the germline V gene. The length of the CDR3 is 14 residues. This CDR3 reads CASSQEDRVEEQYF. The CDR3, as DNA: TGCGCCAGCAGCCAAGAGGACAGGGTGGAGGAGCAGTACTTC.

The rearrangement links TRBV27 to TRBJ2-2; 8 bases match TRBD2. V lost 0 bases to trimming and J lost 7 bases; unmatched junction nucleotides: 13. This CDR3 has 18 residues. Looked up from germline, CDR1 is MNHEY and CDR2 is SMNVEV (reference sequence). DNA of the CDR3: TGTGCCAGCAGTTTATCGCCTCGCCGGGGGGGCCTTGGCGGGGAGCTGTTTTTT. Translation: CASSLSPRRGGLGGELFF.

The genes are TRBV5-4 and TRBJ2-1; 7 bases are shared with TRBD2. Germline-derived CDR1 and CDR2 are SGHNT and YYREEE (reference sequence). With V trimmed by 2 bases and J by 1 base, 6 bases remained unmatched. This CDR3 is 16 amino acids long. The CDR3 DNA reads TGTGCCAGCAGCTTAGCCCGGACTAGTTCCTACAATGAGCAGTTCTTC. Its protein product is CASSLARTSSYNEQFF.

Details on this clone: Sequence at one end of the junction differs from germline and may be a read error. V is TRBV11-2 and J is TRBJ1-1; 7 bases align to TRBD1. The V gene's germline CDR1 is SGHAT and CDR2 FQNNGV. CDR3 size: 15 residues. This chain's CDR3 is CASSLRQGGAGGAFF. CDR3 nucleotide sequence: TGCGCCAGCAGCCTCCGACAGGGTGGAGCCGGGGGAGCTTTCTTT.

The chain uses TRBV5-1 and TRBJ2-7; 8 bases are a match to TRBD2. CDR1 SGHRS and CDR2 YFSETQ come from the germline V gene. After removal of 6 bases from V and 5 bases from J, the junction contained 10 bases not matched to a gene. CDR3 length equals 14 residues. Here the CDR3 DNA reads TGCGCCAGCAAAATAGCGGGGAGAGTCAACGAGCAGTACTTC. It encodes CASKIAGRVNEQYF.

The rearrangement links TRBV11-2 to TRBJ1-1, with no clear D. The CDR3 sequence is 17 residues long. CDR1 is SGHAT and CDR2 is FQNNGV in the germline V gene. Trimming pared 2 bases from V and 1 base from J, leaving 17 bases between. CDR3 residues: CASSLKGSGVGNTEAFF. The DNA for the CDR3 is TGTGCCAGCAGCTTAAAAGGATCCGGGGTGGGGAACACTGAAGCTTTCTTT.

The chain recombines TRBV7-2 with TRBJ1-2; 8 positions match TRBD1. Germline V gene sequence: CDR1 SGHTA, CDR2 FQGNSA. This CDR3 has 14 residues. Germline trimming cut 7 bases from V and 8 bases from J; bases unmatched to any gene: 12. CDR3 nucleotides: TGTGCCAGCACCTCTAGCCAGGGGGCGATGGGCTACACCTTC. It specifies CASTSSQGAMGYTF. Filled out from reference TRBV7-2 and TRBJ1-2, the complete variable domain reads GAGVSQSPSNKVTEKGKDVELRCDPISGHTALYWYRQSLGQGLEFLIYFQGNSAPDKSGLPSDRFSAERTGGSVSTLTIQRTQQEDSAVYLCASTSSQGAMGYTFGSGTRLTVV.

This rearrangement joins TRBV6-1 to TRBJ1-4, with unresolved D. V lost 1 base and J lost 8, with 17 bases in between. Per the germline V gene, CDR1 is MNHNS and CDR2 is SASEGT. The CDR3 covers 16 residues. The CDR3 reads CASSEVGGLPWEKLFF. The CDR3 DNA is TGTGCCAGCAGTGAAGTAGGAGGGCTGCCGTGGGAAAAACTGTTTTTT.

The genes are TRBV7-2 and TRBJ2-5; 9 nucleotides line up with TRBD2. The germline V gene has CDR1 SGHTA and CDR2 FQGNSA. This CDR3 region has 14 residues. The ends lost 5 bases at V and 1 base at J; junction bases unmatched: 2. CDR3 coding DNA: TGTGCCAGCAGCCTGGGACTAGCCCAAGAGACCCAGTACTTC. Translation gives CASSLGLAQETQYF.

V usage is TRBV15 and J usage is TRBJ2-7, with 10 bases lining up with TRBD1. The CDR3 sequence is 15 residues long. Looked up from germline, CDR1 is LNHNV and CDR2 is YYDKDF (reference sequence). Unmatched junction bases numbered 2, after V lost 1 base and J lost 2 bases. The CDR3 DNA sequence: TGTGCCACCAGCAGAGGGGGGACAGGGGCCTACGAGCAGTACTTC. Amino acid sequence: CATSRGGTGAYEQYF.

For the CDR3, the DNA is TGTGCCAGCAGTGGCGGGGTGGCTAGCCAGGGTTACGAGCAGTACGTC. Amino acids: CASSGGVASQGYEQYV. This rearrangement joins TRBV2 to TRBJ2-7; D is possibly TRBD2 (6 bases). The V end lost 4 bases, the J end lost 4 bases, and 20 bases lay between the germline ends. The CDR3 runs 16 residues. CDR1 is SNHLY, CDR2 FYNNEI, per germline.

This clone was observed a handful of times. The chain couples TRBV5-1 to TRBJ1-1; perhaps TRBD1 as D (5 bases). The germline V gene encodes CDR1 SGHRS and CDR2 YFSETQ. The ends were cut back, 4 bases at V and 3 bases at J, with 13 bases in the middle. This CDR3 spans 14 amino acids. CDR3 bases: TGCGCCAGCAGCCCACTCCCGGGGGACACTGAAGCTTTCTTT. Translation: CASSPLPGDTEAFF.

This clone was seen a single time. This chain connects TRBV19 to TRBJ2-2, with TRBD2 identical over 9 bases. The CDR3 runs to 17 residues. Germline V gene lookup returns CDR1 LNHDA and CDR2 SQIVND (reference sequence). Losses at the gene ends were 7 bases for V and 1 base for J; bases not matched to a gene: 10. The CDR3 is CASNPGASGVNTGELFF. The CDR3 DNA follows: TGTGCCAGTAACCCCGGGGCTAGCGGGGTGAACACCGGGGAGCTGTTTTTT.

The chain is built from TRBV9 and TRBJ2-7; 7 bases match TRBD2. CDR3 length: 14 residues. CDR1 is SGDLS, CDR2 YYNGEE, per germline. Losses at the gene ends were 4 bases for V and 4 bases for J; bases not matched to a gene: 8. CDR3 bases: TGTGCCAGCAGCTTCCGGGACTACCTATACGAGCAGTACGTC. Protein product: CASSFRDYLYEQYV.

V is TRBV7-6 and J is TRBJ2-7; 8 nucleotides align to TRBD2. The CDR3 loop spans 14 amino acids. V shed 2 bases, J shed 1 base, and the junction held 1 base outside the gene matches. The germline V gene encodes CDR1 SGHVS and CDR2 FNYEAQ. The CDR3 bases are TGTGCCAGCAGCTTAATAGCGGGGTCCTACGAGCAGTACGTC. It translates to CASSLIAGSYEQYV.

As to this clone: This CDR3 is also generated by other DNA sequences in the sample. The chain combines TRBV4-1 with TRBJ2-5, with 7 bases fitting TRBD2. The CDR3 sequence is 13 residues long. The V segment lost 1 base and the J segment 5 bases; nucleotides outside the gene matches: 1. The germline V gene encodes CDR1 MGHRA and CDR2 YSYEKL. CDR3: CASSQGTRETQYF. In nucleotides, the CDR3 is TGCGCCAGCAGCCAAGGGACTAGGGAGACCCAGTACTTC.

In the case of this clone: Mismatch with germline at one junction end may stem from a read error. The V and J genes are TRBV7-9 and TRBJ1-2, with unresolved D. Germline V gene data show CDR1 as SEHNR and CDR2 as FQNEAQ (reference sequence). This CDR3 is built from 14 residues. In DNA, the CDR3 is TGTGTCAGCAGCTCGAGGGTTGCCAACTATGGCTACACCTTC. Its translation: CVSSSRVANYGYTF. Together with reference TRBV7-9 and TRBJ1-2, the CDR3 gives the full variable domain: DTGVSQNPRHKITKRGQNVTFRCDPISEHNRLYWYRQTLGQGPEFLTYFQNEAQLEKSRLLSDRFSAERPKGSFSTLEIQRTEQGDSAMYLCVSSSRVANYGYTFGSGTRLTVV.

The chain has TRBV5-1 and TRBJ2-5; 7 bases agree with TRBD2. Germline loops: CDR1 SGHRS, CDR2 YFSETQ. The CDR3 has 13 amino acids. V shed 5 bases, J shed 3 bases, and the junction held 4 bases outside the gene matches. This CDR3 is CASRAGVEETQYF. In nucleotides, the CDR3 is TGCGCCAGCAGGGCGGGGGTAGAAGAGACCCAGTACTTC.

The V gene is TRBV11-2, the J gene TRBJ1-6, with D uncertain. Germline CDR1 SGHAT, CDR2 FQNNGV. V lost 1 base and J 5 bases, leaving 9 bases between the germline ends. There are 15 residues in the CDR3. The CDR3 loop reads CASSLGQAHNSPLHF. The CDR3 nucleotides read TGTGCCAGCAGCTTAGGGCAGGCCCATAATTCACCCCTCCACTTT.

V and J are TRBV9 and TRBJ1-2, with 7 bases identical to TRBD1. The CDR3 runs to 15 residues. In germline, CDR1 is SGDLS, CDR2 YYNGEE. V shed 0 bases and J 4 bases; nucleotides not matched to a gene: 6. CDR3 nucleotides: TGTGCCAGCAGCGTAGGACAGGGATCCCTCTATGGCTACACCTTC. It translates to CASSVGQGSLYGYTF.

This clone has only one observation. The DNA of the CDR3 is TGTGCCAGCAGCCACCGCTCGGCGGGAGAGACCCAGTACTTC. It specifies CASSHRSAGETQYF. This chain joins TRBV2 and TRBJ2-5; possible D gene TRBD2, 5 bases. The CDR3 has 14 amino acids. CDR1 and CDR2 (germline): SNHLY, FYNNEI. V was cut by 6 bases and J by 4 bases, with 15 bases left in between.

The J gene is TRBJ2-4, the V gene TRBV19; D is undetermined. The CDR3 totals 15 residues. V dropped 2 bases and J dropped 1 base, with 9 bases sitting between them. CDR1 is LNHDA and CDR2 is SQIVND in the germline V gene (reference sequence). The CDR3 DNA sequence: TGTGCCAGTAGTATAACGGGTAGGGCCAAAAACATTCAGTACTTC. Its translation is CASSITGRAKNIQYF. Drawing the rest from reference TRBV19 and TRBJ2-4, the complete variable domain is DGGITQSPKYLFRKEGQNVTLSCEQNLNHDAMYWYRQDPGQGLRLIYYSQIVNDFQKGDIAEGYSVSREKKESFPLTVTSAQKNPTAFYLCASSITGRAKNIQYFGAGTRLSVL.

The chain carries TRBV5-6 and TRBJ2-5; D is ambiguous. Deletions cut 4 bases from V and 5 bases from J, with 12 bases between. The germline CDR1 and CDR2 sequences are SGHDT and YYEEEE. This CDR3 has 13 amino acids. In DNA form, the CDR3 reads TGTGCCAGCAGCACGAGCTTTGTTGAGACCCAGTACTTC. Protein: CASSTSFVETQYF. The variable domain in full, completed from reference TRBV5-6 and TRBJ2-5, reads DAGVTQSPTHLIKTRGQQVTLRCSPKSGHDTVSWYQQALGQGPQFIFQYYEEEERQRGNFPDRFSGHQFPNYSSELNVNALLLGDSALYLCASSTSFVETQYFGPGTRLLVL.

J is TRBJ2-7 and V is TRBV9; D is uncertain. Germline CDR1 SGDLS, CDR2 YYNGEE. The CDR3 covers 17 residues. V lost 4 bases and J 5 bases, leaving 25 bases between the germline ends. The chain's CDR3 is CASSHSTSGFAEDEQYF. The CDR3 DNA reads as TGTGCCAGCAGCCATTCAACGTCCGGATTCGCAGAGGACGAGCAGTACTTC.

The chain links TRBV27 to TRBJ1-1; the D gene is possibly TRBD1 (6 bases). V was pared by 8 bases and J by 0 bases, with 13 bases between. The germline V gene has CDR1 MNHEY and CDR2 SMNVEV (reference sequence). The CDR3 is 14 amino acids. As DNA, the CDR3 is TGTGCCAGCTCCCCCGAGGGGGTGAACACTGAAGCTTTCTTT. This encodes CASSPEGVNTEAFF.

V and J are TRBV6-6 and TRBJ2-5, with 7 positions matching TRBD2. The trim removed 4 bases at V and 5 bases at J, leaving 7 bases unmatched. Germline V gene lookup returns CDR1 MNHNY and CDR2 SVGAGI (reference sequence). CDR3 length: 14 residues. CDR3 region: CASSSLAGRETQYF. CDR3 bases: TGTGCCAGCAGTTCCCTGGCCGGGAGGGAGACCCAGTACTTC.

This sequence joins TRBV5-1 and TRBJ2-7, with 11 bases lining up with TRBD2. The germline V gene has CDR1 SGHRS and CDR2 YFSETQ. Trimming removed 0 bases from V and 4 bases from J; junction bases left unmatched: 3. The CDR3 consists of 15 residues. The CDR3 sequence: CASSLETSGIYEQYF. In DNA, the CDR3 is TGCGCCAGCAGCTTGGAGACTAGCGGGATTTACGAGCAGTACTTC.

The gene calls are TRBV6-6 and TRBJ2-2; 8 bases line up with TRBD1. V lost 2 bases, J lost 6 bases, and 5 bases stayed unmatched. Germline lookup yields CDR1 MNHNY and CDR2 SVGAGI (reference sequence). The CDR3 has 15 residues. CDR3 in DNA: TGTGCCAGCAGTTACCGTGGACAGGGCGCCGGGGAGCTGTTTTTT. Its protein is CASSYRGQGAGELFF.

This clone was found a few times. The chain joins TRBV5-1 to TRBJ1-2, with 11 bases aligning to TRBD1. The J segment lost 4 bases and the V segment lost 3 bases, leaving 2 bases of the junction unmatched. Germline loops: CDR1 SGHRS, CDR2 YFSETQ. The length of the CDR3 is 14 residues. The CDR3 protein is CASSYGQGAYGYTF. The CDR3 DNA reads TGCGCCAGCAGCTACGGACAGGGGGCCTATGGCTACACCTTC.

The J gene is TRBJ1-2, the V gene TRBV9; 8 nucleotides align to TRBD1. After removal of 2 bases from V and 7 bases from J, the junction contained 4 bases not matched to a gene. CDR3 length: 13 amino acids. CDR1 is SGDLS, CDR2 YYNGEE, per germline. The CDR3 spells CASSVQGASGYTF. DNA for the CDR3: TGTGCCAGCAGCGTTCAGGGGGCTTCTGGCTACACCTTC.